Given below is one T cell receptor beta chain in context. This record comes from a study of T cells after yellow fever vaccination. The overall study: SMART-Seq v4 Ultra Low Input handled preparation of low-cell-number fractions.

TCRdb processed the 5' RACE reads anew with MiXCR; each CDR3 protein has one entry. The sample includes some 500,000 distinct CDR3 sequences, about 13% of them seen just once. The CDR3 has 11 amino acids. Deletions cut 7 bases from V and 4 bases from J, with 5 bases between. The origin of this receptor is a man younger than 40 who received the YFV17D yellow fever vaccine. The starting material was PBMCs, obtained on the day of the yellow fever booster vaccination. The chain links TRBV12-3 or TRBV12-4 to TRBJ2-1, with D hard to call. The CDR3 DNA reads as TGTGCCAGCACCACATACAATGAGCAGTTCTTC. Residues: CASTTYNEQFF.